The 28 T cell receptor beta chains given below trace back to one sample, sequenced in a study of CD8+CD57+ T cells in acquired aplastic anemia. Profiling that covered TCR beta VDJ and CDR3 relied on genomic DNA as its template. From the reads, TCRdb called clonotypes with MiXCR, one entry per CDR3 protein. The sample holds 250,000 to 350,000 distinct CDR3 sequences, approximately 55% seen once. The sample taken for sequencing was sorted CD4+, CD8+, or CD8+CD57+ T cells (not recorded which) from PBMCs. Every receptor here comes from a human donor with severe aplastic anemia or a healthy control (not recorded which).

For the CDR3, the DNA is TGTGCCACCGCGGGTGGGATGAGAAACACTGAAGCTTTCTTT. Protein product: CATAGGMRNTEAFF. The chain is built from TRBV6-9 and TRBJ1-1; D is uncertain. There are 14 residues in the CDR3. Trimming cost V 10 bases and J 2 bases, with 17 bases left between them. Germline-derived CDR1 and CDR2 are MNHGY and SVAAGI.

Of note for this clonotype: This sequence may be a read error, since a much larger clone differs from it by one base. This chain uses TRBV19 with TRBJ1-5, with 7 bases that match TRBD1. With 11 bases clipped from V and 3 bases from J, the junction kept 13 bases outside the gene matches. Germline values: CDR1 LNHDA, CDR2 SQIVND (reference sequence). There are 15 residues in the CDR3. The CDR3 DNA is TGTGCCGGTGATGCGGGGACAGACCACAATCAGCCCCAGCATTTT. Its translation: CAGDAGTDHNQPQHF.

V and J are TRBV2 and TRBJ2-5; 14 bases agree with TRBD2. This CDR3 is 15 amino acids long. CDR1 and CDR2 from the germline V gene are SNHLY and FYNNEI. J lost 5 bases, V lost 4 bases, and 3 bases had no gene match. CDR3 region: CASSGLAGGPETQYF. The CDR3 DNA is TGTGCCAGCAGTGGACTAGCGGGGGGGCCGGAGACCCAGTACTTC.

The chain couples TRBV9 to TRBJ2-1, with 11 bases identical to TRBD2. The J segment lost 10 bases and the V segment lost 0 bases, leaving 6 bases of the junction unmatched. Germline V CDR1 and CDR2: SGDLS, YYNGEE. CDR3 length: 15 residues. The CDR3 spells CASSVEASGGREQFF. The CDR3 DNA follows: TGTGCCAGCAGCGTAGAGGCTAGCGGGGGGAGGGAGCAGTTCTTC.

A note on this clonotype: One junction end disagrees with the germline gene, perhaps due to a read error. This chain connects TRBV7-3 to TRBJ2-5; D possibly matches TRBD1 or TRBD2 (5 bases each). Germline CDR1 reads SGHTA; CDR2 reads FQGTGA. The CDR3 sequence is 14 residues long. The CDR3 DNA follows: TGTGACAGCAGCTTTGGAGGCAGGGAAGAGAACCAGTACTTC. It is translated as CDSSFGGREENQYF.

The chain is built from TRBV7-3 and TRBJ1-1, with 9 bases aligning to TRBD1. Germline V gives CDR1 SGHTA, CDR2 FQGTGA. The CDR3 covers 15 residues. V dropped 5 bases and J dropped 3; count of bases not matched to a gene: 7. The CDR3 DNA sequence: TGTGCCAGCAGCCTCGGGACAGGGCCTCACACTGAAGCTTTCTTT. It codes for CASSLGTGPHTEAFF.

The table lists this clonotype with many counts. The genes are TRBV13 and TRBJ2-3; 9 bases are shared with TRBD2. Trimming took 6 bases from V and 1 from J; bases not matched to a gene: 8. Germline-derived CDR1 and CDR2 are PRHDT and FYEKMQ (reference sequence). This CDR3 is built from 16 residues. The chain's CDR3 is CASSFLAGLRTDTQYF. The CDR3 nucleotides are TGTGCCAGCAGTTTCCTAGCGGGACTCCGCACAGATACGCAGTATTTT.

This clonotype was seen a few times. Because it lacks the conserved phenylalanine or tryptophan at the end, this CDR3 is likely a read error. It is unclear where the CDR3 begins or ends on the DNA, so no DNA is shown, and the CDR3 is as TCRdb lists it. V is TRBV7-3 and J is TRBJ2-2; TRBD1 reflects the table's D call only, with no check against the DNA. The CDR3 spans 11 amino acids, including both terminal residues. CDR1 and CDR2 (germline): SGHTA, FQGTGA. CDR3 protein: CASSPNRAGRI.

This clonotype was detected a few times. Mismatch with germline at one junction end may stem from a read error. The chain recombines TRBV6-5 with TRBJ1-4, with unresolved D. The CDR3 is 15 residues long. Germline CDR1 reads MNHEY; CDR2 reads SVGAGI. The CDR3 nucleotides are TGTGCCAGCAGTTTATTGGGTGCAACTAATGAAGAACTGTTTTTT. It specifies CASSLLGATNEELFF.

The V and J genes are TRBV7-9 and TRBJ1-1; 7 positions agree with TRBD1. The CDR3 covers 14 residues. The V gene's germline CDR1 is SEHNR and CDR2 FQNEAQ (reference sequence). The CDR3: CGSSSWTGNTEAFF. The CDR3 bases are TGTGGGAGCAGCTCCTGGACAGGGAACACTGAAGCTTTCTTT.

As regards this clonotype: Possible read error: a much larger clone is one base away. The CDR3, as DNA: TGTGCCAGCACTAGCTTTGGGAGCCCAGGGAACTATGGCTACACCTTC. This translates into CASTSFGSPGNYGYTF. This chain links TRBV12-3 or TRBV12-4 with TRBJ1-2, with TRBD1 as a possible D gene (5 bases). With 7 bases removed from V and 2 bases from J, the gap between germline ends came to 20 bases. This CDR3 region has 16 residues.

The chain employs TRBV24-1 and TRBJ2-1; TRBD1 is a possible D gene (6 bases). Trimming took off 0 bases at V and 8 bases at J, with 13 bases between the two ends. The germline CDR1 and CDR2 sequences are KGHDR and SFDVKD. The CDR3 runs to 15 residues. The CDR3 nucleotides are TGTGCCACCAGTGATTTGGACAGGATGGGGGATGAGCAGTTCTTC. Translating it yields CATSDLDRMGDEQFF.

The chain couples TRBV10-2 to TRBJ2-7, with D tentatively TRBD1 (5 bases). The V gene lost 2 bases and the J gene lost 3 bases, with 14 bases spanning the gap. Germline-derived CDR1 and CDR2 are WSHSY and SAAADI. The CDR3 consists of 15 residues. This CDR3 is CASSERGSMDYEQYF. CDR3 coding DNA: TGCGCCAGCAGTGAGAGGGGTAGCATGGACTACGAGCAGTACTTC.

The chain links TRBV2 to TRBJ2-2, with 10 bases lining up with TRBD2. The V segment lost 3 bases and the J segment 6 bases; nucleotides outside the gene matches: 7. The CDR3 runs 16 residues. Looked up from germline, CDR1 is SNHLY and CDR2 is FYNNEI. CDR3 nucleotides: TGTGCCAGCAGTGAGCCTAGCGGGAGAGGGTCCGGGGAGCTGTTTTTT. Amino acid sequence: CASSEPSGRGSGELFF.

This chain joins TRBV19 and TRBJ2-7; tentatively, D is TRBD1 (5 bases). Germline V gene lookup returns CDR1 LNHDA and CDR2 SQIVND (reference sequence). The CDR3 is made up of 13 amino acids. Between the trimmed V and J ends, which lost 5 bases and 2 bases, there was a span of 10 bases. The CDR3 nucleotides read TGTGCCAGTAGTGGGGCCATAACCTACGAGCAGTACTTC. Residues: CASSGAITYEQYF.

This rearrangement joins TRBV7-2 to TRBJ2-7; tentative D call: TRBD2 (6 bases). The CDR3 runs 15 residues. Germline V CDR1 and CDR2: SGHTA, FQGNSA. Trimming stripped 0 bases from V and 3 bases from J, with 12 bases between. The CDR3 here is CASSLASGSGYEQYF. The DNA of the CDR3 is TGTGCCAGCAGCTTAGCGAGCGGGTCTGGCTACGAGCAGTACTTC.

The J gene is TRBJ1-2, the V gene TRBV28; perhaps TRBD1 as D (6 bases). Germline CDR1 is MDHEN and CDR2 is SYDVKM. The CDR3 consists of 13 residues. The germline V and J ends were trimmed by 3 bases and 8 bases, with 13 bases remaining between them. The CDR3 nucleotides are TGTGCCAGCAGTTTGTTGGGGGCGGGGGGCTACACCTTC. It is translated as CASSLLGAGGYTF.

The J gene is TRBJ1-5, the V gene TRBV6-4, with 7 bases lining up with TRBD1. The CDR3 contains 17 residues. Germline CDR1 reads MRHNA; CDR2 reads SNTAGT. V was pared by 2 bases and J by 3 bases, with 10 bases of the junction left unmatched. The CDR3 protein is CASSDPKGGQLNQPQHF. The CDR3 DNA reads TGTGCCAGCAGTGACCCTAAGGGGGGACAGCTCAATCAGCCCCAGCATTTT.

Details on this clonotype: A read error may account for a junction end that differs from germline. The V call is TRBV6-1, the J call TRBJ2-2, with D maybe TRBD1 (6 bases). The length of the CDR3 is 18 residues. From germline, CDR1 is MNHNS and CDR2 SASEGT. In DNA, the CDR3 is TGTGCCTGCAGTGAAGGAATCAGGGGCCGGACGAACACCGGGGAGCTGTTTTTT. The encoded protein is CACSEGIRGRTNTGELFF.

This clonotype was recorded a few times. V usage is TRBV24-1 and J usage is TRBJ2-3; D is unclear. Germline V gene sequence: CDR1 KGHDR, CDR2 SFDVKD. V was pared by 4 bases and J by 0 bases, with 7 bases between. The length of the CDR3 is 14 residues. The CDR3 here is CATSDRTSTDTQYF. The CDR3 DNA reads TGTGCCACCAGTGACCGAACTAGCACAGATACGCAGTATTTT.

The rearrangement links TRBV7-9 to TRBJ2-7; tentative D call: TRBD2 (5 bases). The CDR3 extends over 17 amino acids. Looked up from germline, CDR1 is SEHNR and CDR2 is FQNEAQ (reference sequence). Trimming took 1 base from V and 1 from J, leaving 17 bases between them. The CDR3 nucleotides are TGTGCCAGCAGCTTAGTCCAATGTGGGAGCTCTTCCTACGAGCAGTACTTC. Its protein product is CASSLVQCGSSSYEQYF.

This clonotype was seen repeatedly, ten times or more. The chain is built from TRBV14 and TRBJ2-7; tentatively, D is TRBD2 (6 bases). Germline V gives CDR1 SGHDN, CDR2 FVKESK. This CDR3 region has 12 residues. Between the trimmed V and J ends, which lost 0 bases and 9 bases, there was a span of 9 bases. In DNA, the CDR3 is TGTGCCAGCAGCCAAGATTGGGGGGTGCAGTACTTC. This encodes CASSQDWGVQYF.

V usage is TRBV7-9 and J usage is TRBJ1-4; TRBD1 matches at 7 bases. The trim removed 4 bases at V and 8 bases at J, leaving 13 bases unmatched. This CDR3 comprises 16 residues. Germline V gene lookup returns CDR1 SEHNR and CDR2 FQNEAQ (reference sequence). CDR3 coding DNA: TGTGCCAGCAGCTCAAACGCAGGGGGATTGGGGGAAAAACTGTTTTTT. Translation gives CASSSNAGGLGEKLFF.

The gene calls are TRBV11-2 and TRBJ2-5, with D possibly called TRBD1 or TRBD2 (6 bases each). The CDR3 totals 16 residues. Germline assignment: CDR1 SGHAT and CDR2 FQNNGV. V shed 3 bases and J shed 5 bases, with 19 bases lying between them. Here the CDR3 reads CASSLGGGWGRETQYF. CDR3 coding DNA: TGTGCCAGCAGCTTGGGGGGTGGCTGGGGGCGGGAGACCCAGTACTTC.

This sequence joins TRBV10-3 and TRBJ1-2; possibly TRBD1 for D (5 bases). The CDR3 sequence is 13 residues long. From germline, CDR1 is ENHRY and CDR2 SYGVKD. Trimming took off 4 bases at V and 4 bases at J, with 10 bases between the two ends. This CDR3 is CAISADSSYGYTF. The CDR3 nucleotides read TGTGCCATCAGTGCCGACAGCTCCTATGGCTACACCTTC.

This clonotype was seen at least ten times. The rearrangement uses TRBV4-1 and TRBJ1-3; 7 bases are a match to TRBD1. Trimming took 0 bases from V and 0 from J; bases not matched to a gene: 2. The CDR3 length is 16 residues. Germline lookup yields CDR1 MGHRA and CDR2 YSYEKL. The CDR3 sequence: CASSQDGTDSGNTIYF. CDR3 DNA sequence: TGCGCCAGCAGCCAAGATGGGACAGACTCTGGAAACACCATATATTTT.

V is TRBV12-3 or TRBV12-4 and J is TRBJ1-1; a weak D match, TRBD1 (5 bases). This CDR3 region has 10 residues. The V and J ends lost 7 bases and 10 bases respectively, with 10 bases between them. CDR3 amino acids: CASNSQGAFF. Written as DNA, the CDR3 is TGTGCCAGCAACAGTCAGGGAGCTTTCTTT.

V is TRBV2 and J is TRBJ1-1; tentative D call: TRBD1 (5 bases). The CDR3 runs to 14 residues. Germline V CDR1 and CDR2: SNHLY, FYNNEI. Trimming shortened V by 7 bases and J by 2 bases, and 14 bases separated the two germline ends. The CDR3 here is CASTLLDSNTEAFF. The CDR3 DNA reads TGTGCCAGCACCCTTTTAGACAGTAACACTGAAGCTTTCTTT.